This T cell receptor (beta chain) comes out of a study of neurological immune-mediated disorders. This clonotype was recorded many times. 5'RACE employing 10-nucleotide random UMIs yielded the cDNA. TCRdb processed the 5' RACE reads anew with MiXCR; each CDR3 protein has one entry. The sample yields about 55,000 distinct CDR3 sequences, roughly 4% seen once. CDR1 DFQATT and CDR2 SNEGSKA come from the germline V gene (reference sequence). Trimming removed 0 bases from V and 5 bases from J, with 13 bases in between. The CDR3 length is 14 residues. The sequencing input was PBMCs. The chain joins TRBV20-1 to TRBJ1-2, with D possibly TRBD1 on 6 matching bases. This receptor was taken from a man aged 25-40 years with multiple sclerosis. The CDR3 region is CSARERGKGYGYTF. The CDR3 DNA reads TGCAGTGCTAGAGAAAGGGGGAAGGGGTATGGCTACACCTTC.